The next 2 T cell receptor beta chains were all read from a single sample in a study of CD8+ T cells in alopecia areata. Sequencing templates came from extracted RNA that was reverse transcribed into cDNA. Method: immunoSEQ multiplex PCR; TCRdb's copy keeps in-frame clones and lacks some. The sample contains approximately 98,000 clones, approximately 59% of which appear only once. Sequences were obtained from CD8+ T cells sorted from blood. These receptors were taken from a human donor in good health.

Only a few counts were recorded for this clone. The rearrangement links TRBV6-5 to TRBJ2-3, with D hard to call. V was shortened by 4 bases and J by 0 bases, with 11 bases between the two germline ends. Germline V gene sequence: CDR1 MNHEY, CDR2 SVGAGI. This CDR3 is 15 amino acids long. In DNA, the CDR3 is TGTGCCAGCAGTTCAGCAGAGACTAGCACAGATACGCAGTATTTT. This encodes CASSSAETSTDTQYF.

Only one count was recorded for this clone. The chain has TRBV6-6 and TRBJ1-1; unclear D gene. Germline V gene sequence: CDR1 MNHNY, CDR2 SVGAGI (reference sequence). CDR3 length: 13 amino acids. Deletions cut 6 bases from V and 4 bases from J, with 12 bases between. This CDR3 is CASSLPFGTEAFF. The DNA of the CDR3 is TGTGCCAGCAGCCTCCCCTTTGGCACTGAAGCTTTCTTT.